The rows below give T cell receptor beta chains drawn from one sample of a study of somatic mutations in cytotoxic T cells in rheumatoid arthritis. The method was immunoSEQ multiplex PCR; TCRdb's version includes in-frame clones alone and lacks a portion of them. The sample consists of some 19,000 clones, under 85% of them appearing once. Input material: CD8+ T cells sorted from blood. Every receptor here comes from a man younger than 30 with rheumatoid arthritis. Both conserved end residues are part of each CDR3. Each record gives: D gene, clone size, J gene, V gene, CDR3 protein, CDR3 DNA. A D gene is named only where the DNA matches it firmly. Not every row has a clone size; where given, it reads once, few, many or a size class.

>.|.|TRBJ1-1|TRBV4-3
CASSPTRAPIRGTEAFF
TGCGCCAGCAGCCCGACGAGGGCGCCTATCCGAGGCACTGAAGCTTTCTTT
>.|.|TRBJ1-3|TRBV7-6
CASSLAGRGNTIYF
TGTGCCAGCAGCTTAGCGGGACGTGGAAACACCATATATTTT
>.|.|TRBJ2-5|TRBV5-4
CASSFGGGAETQYF
TGTGCCAGCAGCTTTGGGGGGGGCGCGGAGACCCAGTACTTC
>.|.|TRBJ1-5|TRBV29-1
CSVEEREGQPQHF
TGCAGCGTTGAAGAGAGGGAAGGCCAGCCCCAGCATTTT
>.|.|TRBJ1-2|TRBV28
CASRLGGRGNSLF
TGTGCCAGCAGGCTCGGTGGGAGGGGTAATAGTCTCTTC
>.|few|TRBJ2-7|TRBV7-9
CASSLAGVGIYEQYF
TGTGCCAGCAGCTTAGCAGGGGTTGGTATCTACGAGCAGTACTTC
>TRBD2|.|TRBJ2-5|TRBV4-3
CASSQEVLAGGLQETQYF
TGCGCCAGCAGCCAAGAGGTTCTAGCGGGGGGGCTTCAAGAGACCCAGTACTTC
>.|.|TRBJ1-5|TRBV19
CASSKTGFNQPQHF
TGTGCCAGTAGTAAAACAGGGTTCAATCAGCCCCAGCATTTT
>.|.|TRBJ1-4|TRBV6-1
CASSTRSREKLFF
TGTGCCAGCAGTACCCGGTCCCGAGAAAAACTGTTTTTT
>.|few|TRBJ1-1|TRBV28
CASRLLAGKEAFF
TGTGCCAGCAGACTATTGGCCGGTAAAGAAGCTTTCTTT
>.|few|TRBJ1-4|TRBV19
CASSLHGTNEKLFF
TGTGCCAGTAGTCTACACGGCACTAATGAAAAACTGTTTTTT
>.|.|TRBJ1-5|TRBV7-9
CASDSPNQPQHF
TGTGCCTCGGACAGCCCCAATCAGCCCCAGCATTTT
>TRBD1|.|TRBJ2-7|TRBV6-5
CASGDRGHEQYF
TGTGCCAGCGGGGACAGGGGCCACGAGCAGTACTTC
>TRBD1|few|TRBJ2-7|TRBV27
CASSLETGTDYEQYF
TGTGCCAGCAGTCTTGAAACCGGGACAGACTACGAGCAGTACTTC
>.|once|TRBJ2-3|TRBV6-4
CASSPVGGTDTQYF
TGTGCCAGCAGCCCCGTGGGCGGAACAGATACGCAGTATTTT
>.|.|TRBJ1-5|TRBV11-2
CASSLGTGNQPQHF
TGTGCCAGCAGCCTCGGGACGGGCAATCAGCCCCAGCATTTT
>TRBD1|.|TRBJ1-2|TRBV7-8
CASSRTGYGYTF
TGTGCCAGCAGCCGGACAGGCTATGGCTACACCTTC
>TRBD1|.|TRBJ2-5|TRBV13
CASSPAGTGGETQYF
TGTGCCAGCAGCCCAGCCGGGACAGGGGGAGAGACCCAGTACTTC
>TRBD2|.|TRBJ2-3|TRBV7-8
CASSLDWLAGGPSTDTQYF
TGTGCCAGCAGCTTAGATTGGCTAGCGGGGGGGCCTAGCACAGATACGCAGTATTTT
>.|few|TRBJ1-5|TRBV4-1
CASSHHRDSNQPQHF
TGCGCCAGCAGCCACCACAGGGATAGCAATCAGCCCCAGCATTTT
>.|.|TRBJ2-2|TRBV30
CAWSVHGQEIGELFF
TGTGCCTGGAGTGTACACGGGCAGGAAATCGGGGAGCTGTTTTTT
>.|.|TRBJ1-1|TRBV5-1
CASSLEGNTEAFF
TGCGCCAGCAGCTTGGAGGGGAACACTGAAGCTTTCTTT
>TRBD1|.|TRBJ1-1|TRBV7-3
CASITRGELDRGTNTEAFF
TGTGCCAGCATTACAAGAGGGGAATTGGACAGGGGGACAAACACTGAAGCTTTCTTT
>.|.|TRBJ1-2|TRBV18
CASSSPGYNIDGYTF
TGTGCCAGCTCAAGCCCAGGGTACAATATTGATGGCTACACCTTC
>.|.|TRBJ1-1|TRBV13
CASSPDGNTEAFF
TGTGCCAGCAGCCCGGACGGGAACACTGAAGCTTTCTTT
>TRBD2|few|TRBJ2-7|TRBV5-4
CASSFGLAGLKPYEQYF
TGTGCCAGCAGCTTCGGACTAGCGGGGCTCAAACCCTACGAGCAGTACTTC
>.|.|TRBJ2-5|TRBV6-5
CASSFQWGAGETQYF
TGTGCCAGCAGTTTTCAATGGGGGGCAGGAGAGACCCAGTACTTC
>.|.|TRBJ2-1|TRBV7-9
CASSSPGQTYNEQFF
TGTGCCAGCAGCTCACCCGGACAGACCTACAATGAGCAGTTCTTC
>.|.|TRBJ1-1|TRBV27
CASSYRMNTEAFF
TGTGCCAGCAGCTATCGTATGAACACTGAAGCTTTCTTT
>.|.|TRBJ1-5|TRBV4-3
CASSQDPDSNQPQHF
TGCGCCAGCAGCCAAGACCCAGATAGCAATCAGCCCCAGCATTTT
>.|.|TRBJ1-6|TRBV19
CASRARFGENRRGSYNSPLHF
TGTGCCAGTAGGGCCCGGTTCGGGGAAAACAGGCGTGGCTCCTATAATTCACCCCTCCACTTT
>.|.|TRBJ1-5|TRBV19
CASSIVGLHQPQHF
TGTGCCAGTAGTATAGTAGGGCTACATCAGCCCCAGCATTTT
>TRBD2|.|TRBJ2-3|TRBV4-1
CASSQGSGGTDTQYF
TGCGCCAGCAGCCAAGGTAGCGGGGGCACAGATACGCAGTATTTT
>.|.|TRBJ1-1|TRBV19
CASSLTQGTEAFF
TGTGCCAGTAGTCTAACTCAGGGCACTGAAGCTTTCTTT
>.|.|TRBJ1-1|TRBV5-6
CASSLAVVMNTEAFF
TGTGCCAGCAGCTTGGCGGTAGTCATGAACACTGAAGCTTTCTTT
>.|.|TRBJ1-1|TRBV5-6
CASSLAPSNTEAFF
TGTGCCAGCAGCTTGGCCCCAAGTAACACTGAAGCTTTCTTT
>.|.|TRBJ2-7|TRBV6-5
CASSYNPGSSDEQYF
TGTGCCAGCAGTTACAATCCTGGGAGCTCGGACGAGCAGTACTTC
>.|.|TRBJ2-3|TRBV6-6
CASSYGQGTQYF
TGTGCCAGCAGTTACGGCCAGGGGACGCAGTATTTT
>TRBD1|.|TRBJ2-7|TRBV5-6
CASSEGQGVYEQYF
TGTGCCAGCAGCGAGGGACAGGGAGTCTACGAGCAGTACTTC
>.|.|TRBJ1-4|TRBV7-9
CASSPLGPESNEKLFF
TGTGCCAGCAGCCCGCTAGGGCCAGAGAGTAATGAAAAACTGTTTTTT
>.|.|TRBJ1-3|TRBV15
CATSRGNTIYF
TGTGCCACCAGCCGCGGAAACACCATATATTTT
>.|.|TRBJ1-2|TRBV28
CASRPQGNYGYTF
TGTGCCAGCAGGCCTCAGGGGAACTATGGCTACACCTTC